Below, 5 T cell receptor beta chains from the same sample are listed, as sequenced in a study of T-cell memory formation after mild COVID-19. Using its own MiXCR run on the 5' RACE reads, TCRdb lists one record per CDR3 protein. The sample yields approximately 300,000 distinct CDR3 sequences, approximately 15% seen once. The sequencing input was PBMCs or a T cell subset sorted from them (not recorded which). The source is a man younger than 35 who had mild COVID-19 (a few samples of this study predate the infection). Cell type and time point are not known.

This clonotype has just a few counts. The chain couples TRBV4-3 to TRBJ1-6; D might be TRBD1 (5 bases). V shed 0 bases and J shed 12 bases, with 18 bases lying between them. Per the germline V gene, CDR1 is LGHNA and CDR2 is YSLEER. This CDR3 has 16 residues. DNA of the CDR3: TGCGCCAGCAGCCAAGATTCAGGGCAGCCGGGGCGACCCCTCCACTTT. It yields the protein CASSQDSGQPGRPLHF.

V is TRBV7-9 and J is TRBJ1-6; D may be TRBD1 (6 bases). This CDR3 is 14 amino acids long. V lost 5 bases to trimming and J lost 4 bases, with 9 bases between them. Germline V CDR1 and CDR2: SEHNR, FQNEAQ (reference sequence). The CDR3 is CASSQDSYNSPLHF. CDR3 in DNA: TGTGCCAGCAGCCAGGACAGTTATAATTCACCCCTCCACTTT.

CDR3 sequence: CASSLELGLGGQNIQYF. The CDR3 DNA follows: TGTGCCAGCAGCTTAGAGTTGGGTCTGGGCGGGCAAAACATTCAGTACTTC. The rearrangement links TRBV7-2 to TRBJ2-4; TRBD2 might be the D (5 bases). The CDR3 has 17 amino acids. Germline V CDR1 and CDR2: SGHTA, FQGNSA. The ends were cut back, 1 base at V and 5 bases at J, with 18 bases in the middle.

The gene calls are TRBV27 and TRBJ1-6; 9 nucleotides agree with TRBD1. This CDR3 has 14 amino acids. CDR1 is MNHEY and CDR2 is SMNVEV in the germline V gene (reference sequence). V lost 5 bases and J lost 7; bases outside the gene matches: 3. CDR3 in amino acids: CASSPDRGNSPLHF. The CDR3 DNA reads TGTGCCAGCAGTCCCGACAGGGGGAATTCACCCCTCCACTTT.

The genes are TRBV7-9 and TRBJ2-1; no definite D call. This CDR3 is 16 amino acids long. Germline CDR1 reads SEHNR; CDR2 reads FQNEAQ (reference sequence). V was clipped by 0 bases and J by 3 bases, with 12 bases between them. The CDR3 protein is CASSLADIWVYNEQFF. The CDR3 DNA reads as TGTGCCAGCAGCTTAGCGGATATCTGGGTCTACAATGAGCAGTTCTTC. The variable domain in full, with the rest retrieved from reference TRBV7-9 and TRBJ2-1, is DTGVSQNPRHKITKRGQNVTFRCDPISEHNRLYWYRQTLGQGPEFLTYFQNEAQLEKSRLLSDRFSAERPKGSFSTLEIQRTEQGDSAMYLCASSLADIWVYNEQFFGPGTRLTVL.